This TCR beta chain was identified during a study of cytomegalovirus exposure and HLA in healthy donors. CDR3 length: 14 residues. V lost 3 bases and J 6 bases, leaving 12 bases between the germline ends. Germline-derived CDR1 and CDR2 are SGHDT and YYEEEE. This PCR relied on a set of 60 Vbeta primers and 13 Jbeta primers. Repertoires were generated with immunoSEQ multiplex PCR, while TCRdb's copy carries only in-frame clones and drops some. The listing contains 110,000 to 150,000 clones. Source material: PBMCs. The V call is TRBV5-6, the J call TRBJ2-2, with unresolved D. The TCR sequence derives from a woman under 30 in good health and CMV-seronegative. CDR3 loop: CASSWNYAAGELFF. DNA for the CDR3: TGTGCCAGCAGCTGGAACTATGCCGCCGGGGAGCTGTTTTTT.